The 26 T cell receptor beta chains listed next were all sequenced from one sample in a study of shared clonotypes between healthy human individuals. Sequenced by immunoSEQ multiplex PCR; TCRdb stores in-frame clones only, minus some. In the table there are approximately 500,000 clones, around 96% of which are singletons. Specimen: naive CD4+ T cells sorted from blood. Subset of the sample: CD45RA+ positively selected. These receptors were taken from a woman under 40 in good health.

Regarding this clone: The same CDR3 can be traced to other DNA sequences in this sample. This chain uses TRBV9 with TRBJ1-1, with D possibly matching TRBD1 (5 bases). The V end was cut by 2 bases, the J end by 4 bases, with 9 bases between. The CDR3 length is 13 residues. Germline CDR1 and CDR2: SGDLS and YYNGEE. In DNA form, the CDR3 reads TGTGCCAGCAGCGTGTCGGGGGGCACTGAAGCTTTCTTT. This encodes CASSVSGGTEAFF. Full variable domain (rest looked up from reference TRBV9 and TRBJ1-1): DSGVTQTPKHLITATGQRVTLRCSPRSGDLSVYWYQQSLDQGLQFLIQYYNGEERAKGNILERFSAQQFPDLHSELNLSSLELGDSALYFCASSVSGGTEAFFGQGTRLTVV.

This clone was seen only once. The chain employs TRBV25-1 and TRBJ2-2, with D perhaps TRBD1 (6 bases). CDR1 and CDR2 (germline): MGHDK, SYGVNS. V was clipped by 3 bases and J by 4 bases, with 12 bases between them. CDR3 length: 15 amino acids. The CDR3 DNA reads as TGTGCCAGCAGTGAGACGGGACAACGCACCGGGGAGCTGTTTTTT. Translation: CASSETGQRTGELFF.

In its sample, this clone was seen a few times. The V and J genes are TRBV18 and TRBJ2-7; the D gene is possibly TRBD1 (5 bases). CDR1 and CDR2 (germline): KGHSH, LQKENI. This CDR3 comprises 12 residues. V was cut by 4 bases and J by 3 bases, with 7 bases left in between. The DNA of the CDR3 is TGTGCCAGCTCACTTCAGGGCTACGAGCAGTACTTC. It is translated as CASSLQGYEQYF.

V gene TRBV28 combines with J gene TRBJ2-7; D not resolved. CDR3 length equals 12 residues. The germline gives CDR1 MDHEN, CDR2 SYDVKM. Trimming removed 2 bases at V and 5 bases at J, with 7 bases between. The CDR3 reads CASSLAVHEQYF. The CDR3 DNA reads as TGTGCCAGCAGTTTAGCCGTCCACGAGCAGTACTTC.

There are a few counts of this clone. The chain combines TRBV10-1 with TRBJ2-7, with D possibly TRBD2 on 6 matching bases. V lost 4 bases to trimming and J lost 6 bases, with 13 bases between them. In germline, CDR1 is WNHNN, CDR2 SYGVQD (reference sequence). The CDR3 length is 13 residues. CDR3 protein: CASSVASAGEQYF. CDR3 in DNA: TGCGCCAGCAGTGTTGCTAGCGCCGGCGAGCAGTACTTC.

The J gene is TRBJ2-2, the V gene TRBV9, with D possibly being TRBD1 (5 bases). The CDR3 has 12 amino acids. Germline CDR1 SGDLS, CDR2 YYNGEE. The V end was cut by 3 bases, the J end by 6 bases, with 6 bases between. Here the CDR3 DNA reads TGTGCCAGCAGCGAGACAGCCGGGGAGCTGTTTTTT. Translating it yields CASSETAGELFF.

The rearrangement joins TRBV7-6 to TRBJ2-3; the match to TRBD2 covers 11 bases. Germline V gene data show CDR1 as SGHVS and CDR2 as FNYEAQ. The CDR3 has 17 amino acids. Trimming took 5 bases from V and 5 from J; bases not matched to a gene: 12. The CDR3 reads CASSHVRGLAVGDTQYF. CDR3 nucleotide sequence: TGTGCCAGCAGCCATGTACGGGGACTAGCGGTGGGAGATACGCAGTATTTT.

The chain combines TRBV5-1 with TRBJ1-1; maybe TRBD1 (5 bases). Germline assignment: CDR1 SGHRS and CDR2 YFSETQ. CDR3 size: 12 residues. V was pared by 4 bases and J by 12 bases, with 16 bases between. The CDR3 nucleotides read TGCGCCAGCAGCCTACCGATGGGGGAGACTTTCTTT. This sequence encodes CASSLPMGETFF.

The chain joins TRBV5-1 to TRBJ2-5, with TRBD1 matching 9 bases. Losses at the gene ends were 0 bases for V and 11 bases for J; bases not matched to a gene: 8. The CDR3 sequence is 14 residues long. CDR1 is SGHRS and CDR2 is YFSETQ in the germline V gene. The CDR3 DNA sequence: TGCGCCAGCAGCTTGGACAGGGGGCGAGCTGAGCAGTACTTC. Its translation: CASSLDRGRAEQYF.

The chain joins TRBV20-1 to TRBJ1-6; no definite D call. Trimming took 6 bases from V and 9 from J, leaving 3 bases between them. CDR1 is DFQATT and CDR2 is SNEGSKA in the germline V gene (reference sequence). The CDR3 has 9 residues. CDR3 sequence reads: CSAISPLHF. In DNA, the CDR3 is TGCAGTGCAATTTCACCCCTCCACTTT.

This chain uses TRBV7-2 with TRBJ2-5, with D possibly matching TRBD1 (5 bases). In germline, CDR1 is SGHTA, CDR2 FQGNSA. The ends were cut back, 2 bases at V and 11 bases at J, with 24 bases in the middle. This CDR3 has 16 residues. CDR3 bases: TGTGCCAGCAGCTTAAGTCCGACAGCCTCGTTAAGAGCTCAGTACTTC. The encoded protein is CASSLSPTASLRAQYF.

The CDR3 sequence is CASSVGLTPNYGYTF. CDR3 coding DNA: TGTGCCAGCAGCGTAGGGCTCACGCCTAACTATGGCTACACCTTC. The rearrangement joins TRBV9 to TRBJ1-2; no definite D call. The CDR3 has 15 amino acids. Germline V lookup: CDR1 SGDLS, CDR2 YYNGEE. Trimming cost V 0 bases and J 0 bases, with 9 bases left between them.

The rearrangement links TRBV2 to TRBJ2-3; possibly TRBD2 for D (5 bases). In germline, CDR1 is SNHLY, CDR2 FYNNEI. V dropped 5 bases and J dropped 4 bases, with 16 bases sitting between them. The CDR3 loop spans 15 amino acids. This chain's CDR3 is CASSPKSGMADTQYF. DNA for the CDR3: TGTGCCAGCAGTCCCAAGTCCGGGATGGCAGATACGCAGTATTTT.

This chain connects TRBV6-6 to TRBJ2-5; the D gene is possibly TRBD1 (5 bases). The CDR3 contains 13 residues. With 2 bases removed from V and 3 bases from J, the gap between germline ends came to 7 bases. Germline V lookup: CDR1 MNHNY, CDR2 SVGAGI (reference sequence). The CDR3 DNA sequence: TGTGCCAGCAGTTACCCACAGGAAGAGACCCAGTACTTC. It codes for CASSYPQEETQYF.

This clone has only a few counts. This chain connects TRBV10-3 to TRBJ1-2; TRBD1 aligns across 7 bases. With 6 bases clipped from V and 6 bases from J, the junction kept 4 bases outside the gene matches. The CDR3 has 12 residues. Germline V lookup: CDR1 ENHRY, CDR2 SYGVKD. For the CDR3, the DNA is TGTGCCATCAGGGACAGGATTAATGGCTACACCTTC. Its protein product is CAIRDRINGYTF.

This sequence joins TRBV6-5 and TRBJ1-5; D is perhaps TRBD1 (5 bases). Germline V CDR1 and CDR2: MNHEY, SVGAGI. The CDR3 runs to 13 residues. Deletions cut 6 bases from V and 4 bases from J, with 10 bases between. CDR3 region: CASSLGTNQPQHF. CDR3 nucleotide sequence: TGTGCCAGCAGCCTCGGGACGAATCAGCCCCAGCATTTT.

This chain links TRBV5-6 with TRBJ2-5, with a weak D call TRBD1 (6 bases). The germline V gene has CDR1 SGHDT and CDR2 YYEEEE. V lost 4 bases to trimming and J lost 5 bases, with 18 bases between them. CDR3 length: 15 amino acids. The CDR3 bases are TGTGCCAGCAGCCCAAGGGTAGCCAGGGGCGAGACCCAGTACTTC. Translation gives CASSPRVARGETQYF.

This clone was counted once. The J gene is TRBJ2-7, the V gene TRBV6-5; D may be TRBD1 (6 bases). Germline V gives CDR1 MNHEY, CDR2 SVGAGI. Trimming stripped 5 bases from V and 4 bases from J, with 12 bases between. CDR3 size: 13 residues. DNA for the CDR3: TGTGCCAGCAGTGACCATACAGGGTACGAGCAGTACTTC. Translated, it gives CASSDHTGYEQYF.

The chain uses TRBV27 and TRBJ1-2, with D perhaps matching TRBD1 (6 bases). This CDR3 comprises 14 residues. Germline-derived CDR1 and CDR2 are MNHEY and SMNVEV (reference sequence). V was shortened by 2 bases and J by 2 bases, with 9 bases between the two germline ends. The CDR3 spells CASSLDGQNYGYTF. In nucleotides, the CDR3 is TGTGCCAGCAGTTTAGATGGACAGAACTATGGCTACACCTTC.

The V and J genes are TRBV6-1 and TRBJ1-5; D remains ambiguous. CDR3 length equals 18 residues. Trimming shortened V by 3 bases and J by 0 bases, and 18 bases separated the two germline ends. The germline V gene encodes CDR1 MNHNS and CDR2 SASEGT. The CDR3 region has the DNA TGTGCCAGCAGTGACGCCCGACAACGCCTTTATAGCAATCAGCCCCAGCATTTT. It specifies CASSDARQRLYSNQPQHF.

This chain links TRBV10-3 with TRBJ2-3; no clear D. Trimming shortened V by 3 bases and J by 2 bases, and 6 bases separated the two germline ends. This CDR3 comprises 13 residues. Germline CDR1 is ENHRY and CDR2 is SYGVKD. For the CDR3, the DNA is TGTGCCATCAGTGAACAGAACACAGATACGCAGTATTTT. It specifies CAISEQNTDTQYF.

The chain links TRBV18 to TRBJ1-1; weak D call: TRBD1 (5 bases). The CDR3 has 13 amino acids. Trimming shortened V by 6 bases and J by 1 base, and 9 bases separated the two germline ends. Looked up from germline, CDR1 is KGHSH and CDR2 is LQKENI. CDR3: CASSGGENTEAFF. Here the CDR3 DNA reads TGTGCCAGCTCGGGGGGAGAGAACACTGAAGCTTTCTTT.

The rearrangement links TRBV10-1 to TRBJ1-4, with D perhaps TRBD1 (6 bases). The germline CDR1 and CDR2 sequences are WNHNN and SYGVQD (reference sequence). V was trimmed by 8 bases and J by 8 bases, leaving 21 bases between them. CDR3 length: 15 amino acids. In DNA form, the CDR3 reads TGCGCCAGCGCTGTTTGGGGGGCGCTTAACGAAAAACTGTTTTTT. Translating gives CASAVWGALNEKLFF.

V gene TRBV2 combines with J gene TRBJ1-5; no reliable D call. Trimming cost V 4 bases and J 3 bases, with 13 bases left between them. Per the germline V gene, CDR1 is SNHLY and CDR2 is FYNNEI. The CDR3 runs to 15 residues. The CDR3 nucleotides are TGTGCCAGCAGTGCAGACGGCGATACCAATCAGCCCCAGCATTTT. Translating gives CASSADGDTNQPQHF.

The chain recombines TRBV5-8 with TRBJ1-5, with D maybe TRBD1 (6 bases). The length of the CDR3 is 14 residues. Trimming cost V 1 base and J 6 bases, with 11 bases left between them. CDR1 is SGHTS, CDR2 YDEGEE, per germline. The CDR3 spells CASSLRGRVQPQHF. The CDR3 nucleotides are TGTGCCAGCAGCTTGCGGGGGCGCGTTCAGCCCCAGCATTTT.

The chain links TRBV11-2 to TRBJ2-7; D perhaps matches TRBD2 (6 bases). Trimming pared 3 bases from V and 0 bases from J, leaving 9 bases between. CDR3 size: 14 residues. Germline loops: CDR1 SGHAT, CDR2 FQNNGV. The CDR3 DNA reads as TGTGCCAGCAGCTTCTTCGGGGGCTCCTACGAGCAGTACTTC. Its protein product is CASSFFGGSYEQYF.